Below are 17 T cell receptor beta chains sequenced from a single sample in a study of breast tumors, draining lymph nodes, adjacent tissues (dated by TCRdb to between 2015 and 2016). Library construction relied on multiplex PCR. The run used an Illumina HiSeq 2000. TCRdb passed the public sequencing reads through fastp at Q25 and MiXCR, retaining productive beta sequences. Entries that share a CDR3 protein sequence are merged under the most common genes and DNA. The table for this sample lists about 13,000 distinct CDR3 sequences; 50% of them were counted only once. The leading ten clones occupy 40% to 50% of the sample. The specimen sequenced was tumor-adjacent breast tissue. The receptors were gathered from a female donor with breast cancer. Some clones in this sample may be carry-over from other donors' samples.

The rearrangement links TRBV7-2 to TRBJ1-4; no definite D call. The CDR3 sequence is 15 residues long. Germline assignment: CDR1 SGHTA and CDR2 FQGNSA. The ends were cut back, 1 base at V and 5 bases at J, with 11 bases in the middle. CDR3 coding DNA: TGTGCCAGCAGCTTAGTTAGCGGGTACAATGAAAAACTGTTTTTT. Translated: CASSLVSGYNEKLFF.

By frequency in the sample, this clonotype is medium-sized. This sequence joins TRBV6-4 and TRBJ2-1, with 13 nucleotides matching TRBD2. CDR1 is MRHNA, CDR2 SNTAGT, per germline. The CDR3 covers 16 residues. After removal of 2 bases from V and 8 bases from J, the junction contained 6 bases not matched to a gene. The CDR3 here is CASSDQLAGGIDEQFF. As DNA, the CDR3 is TGTGCCAGCAGTGACCAACTAGCGGGAGGGATCGATGAGCAGTTCTTC.

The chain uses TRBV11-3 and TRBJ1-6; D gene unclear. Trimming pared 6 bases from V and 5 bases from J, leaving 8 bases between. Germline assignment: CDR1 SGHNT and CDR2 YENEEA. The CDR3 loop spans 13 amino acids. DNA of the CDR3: TGTGCCAGCAGTCACAGCAATAATTCACCCCTCCACTTT. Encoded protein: CASSHSNNSPLHF.

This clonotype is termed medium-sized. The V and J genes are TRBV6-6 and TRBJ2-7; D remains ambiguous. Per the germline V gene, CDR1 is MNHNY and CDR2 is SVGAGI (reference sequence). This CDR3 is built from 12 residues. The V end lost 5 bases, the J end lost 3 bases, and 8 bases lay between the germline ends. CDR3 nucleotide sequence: TGTGCCAGCAGTCCATCCCGCTACGAGCAGTACTTC. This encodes CASSPSRYEQYF.

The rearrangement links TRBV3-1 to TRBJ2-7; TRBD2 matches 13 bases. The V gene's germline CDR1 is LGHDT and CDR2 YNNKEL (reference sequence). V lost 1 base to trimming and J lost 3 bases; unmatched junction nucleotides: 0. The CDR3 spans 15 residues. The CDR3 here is CASSQGTSGSYEQYF. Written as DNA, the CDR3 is TGTGCCAGCAGCCAAGGGACTAGCGGGAGCTACGAGCAGTACTTC.

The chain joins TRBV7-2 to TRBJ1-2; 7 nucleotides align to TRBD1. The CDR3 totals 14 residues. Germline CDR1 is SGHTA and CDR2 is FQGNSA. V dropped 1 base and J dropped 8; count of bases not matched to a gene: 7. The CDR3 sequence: CASSLGGEGAGYTF. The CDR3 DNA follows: TGTGCCAGCAGCTTAGGCGGGGAGGGGGCCGGCTACACCTTC.

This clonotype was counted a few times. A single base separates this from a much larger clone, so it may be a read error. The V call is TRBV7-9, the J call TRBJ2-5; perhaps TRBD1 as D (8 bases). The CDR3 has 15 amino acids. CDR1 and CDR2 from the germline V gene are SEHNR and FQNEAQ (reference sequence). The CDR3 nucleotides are TGTGCCAGCAGCTTAGGTGACACAGGGGGGGAGACCCAGCACTTC. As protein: CASSLGDTGGETQHF. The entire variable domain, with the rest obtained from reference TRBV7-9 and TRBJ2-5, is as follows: DTGVSQNPRHKITKRGQNVTFRCDPISEHNRLYWYRQTLGQGPEFLTYFQNEAQLEKSRLLSDRFSAERPKGSFSTLEIQRTEQGDSAMYLCASSLGDTGGETQHFGPGTRLLVL.

The CDR3 coding sequence is TGTGCCAGCAGTACCCAGACTAGCGGGAGGTCTGACGAGCAGTACTTC. Translated, it gives CASSTQTSGRSDEQYF. The chain combines TRBV28 with TRBJ2-7; 13 positions agree with TRBD2. Germline CDR1 and CDR2: MDHEN and SYDVKM. The CDR3 runs 16 residues. With V trimmed by 5 bases and J by 5 bases, 9 bases remained unmatched.

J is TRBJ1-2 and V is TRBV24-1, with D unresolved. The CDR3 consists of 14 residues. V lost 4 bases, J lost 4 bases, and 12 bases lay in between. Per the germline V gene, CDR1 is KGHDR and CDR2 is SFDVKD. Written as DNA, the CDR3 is TGTGCCACCAGTGACCACCGGGTCCTCTATGGCTACACCTTC. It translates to CATSDHRVLYGYTF.

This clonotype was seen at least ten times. CDR3 sequence: CASSQTGNSPLHF. DNA of the CDR3: TGTGCCAGCAGCCAGACAGGGAATTCACCCCTCCACTTT. This chain connects TRBV28 to TRBJ1-6; 7 bases align to TRBD1. Germline lookup yields CDR1 MDHEN and CDR2 SYDVKM. The CDR3 has 13 amino acids. V lost 6 bases to trimming and J lost 7 bases; unmatched junction nucleotides: 3.

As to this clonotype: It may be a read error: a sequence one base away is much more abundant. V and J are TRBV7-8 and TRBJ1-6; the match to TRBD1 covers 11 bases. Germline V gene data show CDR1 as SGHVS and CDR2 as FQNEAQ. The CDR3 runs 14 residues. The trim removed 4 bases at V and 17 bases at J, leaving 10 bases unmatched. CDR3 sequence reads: CASSSGTGGTLVHF. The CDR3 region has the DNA TGTGCCAGCAGCTCCGGGACAGGGGGAACCCTTGTCCACTTT. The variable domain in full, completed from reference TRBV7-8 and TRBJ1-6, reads GAGVSQSPRYKVAKRGQDVALRCDPISGHVSLFWYQQALGQGPEFLTYFQNEAQLDKSGLPSDRFFAERPEGSVSTLKIQRTQQEDSAVYLCASSSGTGGTLVHFGNGTRLTVT.

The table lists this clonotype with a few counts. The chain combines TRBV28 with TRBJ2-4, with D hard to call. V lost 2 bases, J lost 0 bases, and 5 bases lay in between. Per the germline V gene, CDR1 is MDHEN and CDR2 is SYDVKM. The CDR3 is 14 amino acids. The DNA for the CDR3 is TGTGCCAGCAGTTTAACTCTAGCCAAAAACATTCAGTACTTC. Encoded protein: CASSLTLAKNIQYF.

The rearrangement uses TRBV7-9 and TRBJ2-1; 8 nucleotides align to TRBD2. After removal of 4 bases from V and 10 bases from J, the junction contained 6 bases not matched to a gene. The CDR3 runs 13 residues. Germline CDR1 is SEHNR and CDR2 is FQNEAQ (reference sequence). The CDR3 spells CASSSYPGGEQFF. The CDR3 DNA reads TGTGCCAGCAGCTCCTATCCGGGAGGGGAGCAGTTCTTC.

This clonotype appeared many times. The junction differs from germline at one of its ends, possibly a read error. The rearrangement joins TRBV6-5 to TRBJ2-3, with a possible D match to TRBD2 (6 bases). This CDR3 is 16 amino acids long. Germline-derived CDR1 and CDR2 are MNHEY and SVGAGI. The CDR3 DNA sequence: TGTGCCAGCAGTCACTCCCACGGGAGCGGCACAGATACGCAGTATTTT. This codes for CASSHSHGSGTDTQYF.

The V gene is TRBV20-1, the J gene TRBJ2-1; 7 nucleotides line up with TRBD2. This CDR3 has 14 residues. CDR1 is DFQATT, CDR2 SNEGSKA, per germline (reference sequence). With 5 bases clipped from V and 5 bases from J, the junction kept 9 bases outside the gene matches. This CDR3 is CSALSSGIDNEQFF. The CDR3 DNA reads TGCAGTGCTTTATCTAGCGGAATCGACAATGAGCAGTTCTTC.

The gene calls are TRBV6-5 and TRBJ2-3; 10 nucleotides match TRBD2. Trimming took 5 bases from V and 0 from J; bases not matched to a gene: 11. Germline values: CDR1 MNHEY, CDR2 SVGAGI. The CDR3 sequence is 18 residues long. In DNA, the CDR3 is TGTGCCAGCAGTCACCCGGGACTAGCGAGAGCTAGCACAGATACGCAGTATTTT. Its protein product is CASSHPGLARASTDTQYF.

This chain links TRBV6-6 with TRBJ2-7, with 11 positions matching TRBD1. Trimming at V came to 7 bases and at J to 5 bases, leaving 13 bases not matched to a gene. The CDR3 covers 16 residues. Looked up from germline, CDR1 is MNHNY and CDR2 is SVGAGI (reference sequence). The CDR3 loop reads CASTNIAGTGGHEQYF. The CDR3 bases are TGTGCCAGCACTAACATAGCCGGGACAGGGGGGCACGAGCAGTACTTC.